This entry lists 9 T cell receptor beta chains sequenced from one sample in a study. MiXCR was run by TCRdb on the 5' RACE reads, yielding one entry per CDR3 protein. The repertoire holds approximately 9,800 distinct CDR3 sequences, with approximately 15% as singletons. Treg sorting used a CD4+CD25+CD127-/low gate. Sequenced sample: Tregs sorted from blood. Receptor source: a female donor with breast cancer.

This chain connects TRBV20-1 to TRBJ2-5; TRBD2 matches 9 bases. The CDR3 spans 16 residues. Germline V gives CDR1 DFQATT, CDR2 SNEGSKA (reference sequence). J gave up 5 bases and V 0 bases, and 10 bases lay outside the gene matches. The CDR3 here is CSARDLGLAGSETQYF. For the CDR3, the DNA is TGCAGTGCTAGAGATCTGGGGCTAGCGGGATCTGAGACCCAGTACTTC.

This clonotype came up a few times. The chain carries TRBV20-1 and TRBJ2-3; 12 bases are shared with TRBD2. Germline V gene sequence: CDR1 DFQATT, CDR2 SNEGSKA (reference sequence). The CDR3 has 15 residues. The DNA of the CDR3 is TGCAGACTAGCGGGGGGCCCTTCGGGCACAGATACGCAGTATTTT. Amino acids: CRLAGGPSGTDTQYF.

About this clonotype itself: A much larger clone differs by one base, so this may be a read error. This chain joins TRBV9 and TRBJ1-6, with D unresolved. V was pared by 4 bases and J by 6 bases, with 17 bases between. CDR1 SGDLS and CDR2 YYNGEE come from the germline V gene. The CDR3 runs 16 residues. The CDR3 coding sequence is TGTGCCAGCAGCCAGGCTGGGATAGTTCTTAATTCACCCCTCCACTTT. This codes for CASSQAGIVLNSPLHF.

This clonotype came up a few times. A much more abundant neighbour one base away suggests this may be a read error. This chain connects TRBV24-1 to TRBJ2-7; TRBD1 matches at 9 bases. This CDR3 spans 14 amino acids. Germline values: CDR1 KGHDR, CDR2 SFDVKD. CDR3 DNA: TGTACCACCAGTGATCCCAACAGGGGGCAAAAGCAGTACTTC. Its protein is CTTSDPNRGQKQYF.

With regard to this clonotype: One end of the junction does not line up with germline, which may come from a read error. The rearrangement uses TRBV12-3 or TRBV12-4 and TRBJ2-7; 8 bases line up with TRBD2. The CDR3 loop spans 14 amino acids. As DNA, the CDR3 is TGTGCCAGCAGATTAGCGGGGCCAGCCTACGAGCAGTACTTC. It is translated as CASRLAGPAYEQYF.

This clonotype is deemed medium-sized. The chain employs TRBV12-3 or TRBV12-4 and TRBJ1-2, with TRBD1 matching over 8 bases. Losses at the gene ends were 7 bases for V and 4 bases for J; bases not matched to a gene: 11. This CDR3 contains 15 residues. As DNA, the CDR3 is TGTGCCAGCACTCGAAACAGGGGGATACGCTATGGCTACACCTTC. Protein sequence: CASTRNRGIRYGYTF.

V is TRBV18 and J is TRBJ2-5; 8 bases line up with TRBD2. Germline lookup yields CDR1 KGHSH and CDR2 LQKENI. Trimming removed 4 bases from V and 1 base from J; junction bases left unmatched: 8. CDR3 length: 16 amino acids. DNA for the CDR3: TGTGCCAGCTCACGGAATAGCGGGGACCCCCAAGAGACCCAGTACTTC. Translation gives CASSRNSGDPQETQYF.

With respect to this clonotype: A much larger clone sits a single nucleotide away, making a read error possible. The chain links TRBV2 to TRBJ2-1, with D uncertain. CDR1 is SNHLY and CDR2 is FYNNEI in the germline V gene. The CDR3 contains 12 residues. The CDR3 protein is CVSCDDYNEQFF. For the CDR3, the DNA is TGTGTCAGCTGTGACGATTACAATGAGCAGTTCTTC.

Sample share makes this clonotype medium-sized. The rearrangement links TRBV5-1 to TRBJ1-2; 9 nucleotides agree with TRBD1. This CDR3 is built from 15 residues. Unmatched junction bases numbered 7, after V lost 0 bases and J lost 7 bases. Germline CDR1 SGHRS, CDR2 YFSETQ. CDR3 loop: CASSLVSGTGSGYTF. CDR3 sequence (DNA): TGCGCCAGCAGCTTGGTGAGCGGGACAGGGTCTGGCTACACCTTC.